One and the same sample provided the 27 T cell receptor beta chains below, sequenced in a study of blood T cell repertoires in COVID-19. Here immunoSEQ multiplex PCR was the method, and the copy in TCRdb shows in-frame clones only, minus some. The table has about 50,000 clones, over 70% seen once; the top ten hold 6% to 6.5%. The specimen was peripheral blood. Receptors originate from an elderly woman with acute or convalescent COVID-19.

The genes are TRBV7-2 and TRBJ2-3; perhaps TRBD1 as D (5 bases). CDR3 length: 14 amino acids. V lost 5 bases, J lost 0 bases, and 9 bases lay in between. Germline V gene sequence: CDR1 SGHTA, CDR2 FQGNSA. The CDR3 sequence is CASSLRGSTDTQYF. CDR3 sequence (DNA): TGTGCCAGCAGCCTAAGGGGCAGCACAGATACGCAGTATTTT.

This chain joins TRBV7-5 and TRBJ1-5; the table's TRBD1 call for D was not verified on the DNA. TRBV7-5 is flagged as a pseudogene. The CDR3 has 18 residues. The chain's CDR3 is CARSDRRRGSYSNQPQHF. The CDR3 nucleotides read TGTGCCAGAAGCGATCGACGCAGGGGAAGCTATAGCAATCAGCCCCAGCATTTT.

The genes are TRBV7-8 and TRBJ1-5; D is uncertain. This CDR3 is built from 16 residues. CDR1 is SGHVS, CDR2 FQNEAQ, per germline. V lost 1 base, J lost 1 base, and 11 bases lay in between. The CDR3 DNA is TGTGCCAGCAGCTTAGTGGGGAGCATGAGCAATCAGCCCCAGCATTTT. This translates into CASSLVGSMSNQPQHF.

The chain links TRBV5-4 to TRBJ1-6, with TRBD1 matching over 9 bases. The CDR3 contains 15 residues. Trimming at V came to 2 bases and at J to 10 bases, leaving 7 bases not matched to a gene. Germline loops: CDR1 SGHNT, CDR2 YYREEE (reference sequence). The CDR3 sequence is CASSLGGQGLSPLHF. The CDR3 nucleotides are TGTGCCAGCAGCTTAGGGGGACAGGGATTATCACCCCTCCACTTT. The full variable domain, rest sourced from reference TRBV5-4 and TRBJ1-6, is ETGVTQSPTHLIKTRGQQVTLRCSSQSGHNTVSWYQQALGQGPQFIFQYYREEENGRGNFPPRFSGLQFPNYSSELNVNALELDDSALYLCASSLGGQGLSPLHFGNGTRLTVT.

The V gene is TRBV6-5, the J gene TRBJ1-2; D is possibly TRBD1 (6 bases). Trimming removed 6 bases from V and 7 bases from J, with 21 bases in between. The CDR3 sequence is 15 residues long. Germline V CDR1 and CDR2: MNHEY, SVGAGI. The CDR3, as DNA: TGTGCCAGCAGCCTCGCGGGGGCGGATTTGTTTGGCTACACCTTC. Residues: CASSLAGADLFGYTF.

The chain has TRBV6-5 and TRBJ1-1; TRBD1 might be the D (5 bases). Germline V gene sequence: CDR1 MNHEY, CDR2 SVGAGI. This CDR3 is built from 15 residues. Trimming took 8 bases from V and 6 from J, leaving 22 bases between them. Written as DNA, the CDR3 is TGTGCCAGCGCCTCACAGGTAGGAGCAATCGCTGAAGCTTTCTTT. This sequence encodes CASASQVGAIAEAFF.

The chain is built from TRBV6-4 and TRBJ2-7; D not resolved. The V end lost 0 bases, the J end lost 1 base, and 10 bases lay between the germline ends. Germline values: CDR1 MRHNA, CDR2 SNTAGT. This CDR3 region has 15 residues. The CDR3 DNA is TGTGCCAGCAGTGACTCGATCGGGTATTCCTACGAGCAGTACTTC. Protein: CASSDSIGYSYEQYF.

This chain uses TRBV23-1 with TRBJ1-3; no clear D. TRBV23-1 is an open reading frame whose function is uncertain. This CDR3 contains 17 residues. Trimming took 4 bases from V and 1 from J, leaving 17 bases between them. CDR3 sequence (DNA): TGCGCCAGCAGTCTACAATCAACTATAGAGTCTGGAAACACCATATATTTT. It is translated as CASSLQSTIESGNTIYF.

The chain is built from TRBV5-4 and TRBJ2-1; TRBD1 might be the D (6 bases). The germline V gene has CDR1 SGHNT and CDR2 YYREEE (reference sequence). The V end was cut by 0 bases, the J end by 7 bases, with 11 bases between. There are 14 residues in the CDR3. CDR3 DNA: TGTGCCAGCAGCTTGGAACAGGGATCAAATGAGCAGTTCTTC. It specifies CASSLEQGSNEQFF.

V is TRBV10-1 and J is TRBJ2-3; 8 bases match TRBD2. Germline V CDR1 and CDR2: WNHNN, SYGVQD (reference sequence). V dropped 0 bases and J dropped 5; count of bases not matched to a gene: 7. The CDR3 spans 16 residues. The CDR3 loop is CASSESLGGAGDTQYF. For the CDR3, the DNA is TGCGCCAGCAGTGAGTCCCTCGGGGGGGCCGGAGATACGCAGTATTTT.

The rearrangement uses TRBV5-1 and TRBJ2-1; perhaps TRBD2 as D (6 bases). CDR1 is SGHRS, CDR2 YFSETQ, per germline. The CDR3 sequence is 17 residues long. V was cut by 1 base and J by 4 bases, with 18 bases left in between. This CDR3 reads CASSLSPPGGAYNEQFF. CDR3 sequence (DNA): TGCGCCAGCAGCTTGTCTCCTCCTGGCGGGGCGTACAATGAGCAGTTCTTC.

The chain is built from TRBV2 and TRBJ1-2; 9 bases line up with TRBD1. CDR1 is SNHLY and CDR2 is FYNNEI in the germline V gene. V lost 2 bases to trimming and J lost 4 bases; unmatched junction nucleotides: 8. The CDR3 is 16 residues long. The CDR3 DNA reads as TGTGCCAGCAGTGAACGAGGGACAGGGCTACTCTATGGCTACACCTTC. Translated, it gives CASSERGTGLLYGYTF.

The V gene is TRBV30, the J gene TRBJ1-4; D ambiguous. Deletions cut 4 bases from V and 3 bases from J, with 6 bases between. Per the germline V gene, CDR1 is GTSNPN and CDR2 is SVGIG (reference sequence). The CDR3 has 12 amino acids. The CDR3 loop is CAWTGANEKLFF. DNA of the CDR3: TGTGCCTGGACTGGAGCTAATGAAAAACTGTTTTTT.

This clone appeared a few times. The chain employs TRBV30 and TRBJ2-1; no firm D call. Germline CDR1 and CDR2: GTSNPN and SVGIG (reference sequence). Trimming stripped 4 bases from V and 1 base from J, with 5 bases between. CDR3 length equals 12 residues. The CDR3 sequence is CAWTDSYNEQFF. The CDR3 coding sequence is TGTGCCTGGACAGATTCCTACAATGAGCAGTTCTTC.

The chain carries TRBV2 and TRBJ1-4; TRBD1 agrees at 11 bases. In germline, CDR1 is SNHLY, CDR2 FYNNEI. Trimming removed 7 bases from V and 8 bases from J; junction bases left unmatched: 9. The CDR3 contains 15 residues. CDR3 loop: CASTGRTGGAEKLFF. CDR3 DNA: TGTGCCAGCACTGGGAGGACAGGGGGCGCGGAAAAACTGTTTTTT.

This sequence joins TRBV21-1 and TRBJ2-3; the D segment call TRBD2 is taken from the table without a DNA check. TRBV21-1 is a recognized pseudogene. This CDR3 spans 18 amino acids. The CDR3 nucleotides read TGTGCCAGCAGCACCCCTAGTGCGGGGGGTTCGAGCACAGATACGCAGTATTTT. Translating gives CASSTPSAGGSSTDTQYF.

V gene TRBV5-1 combines with J gene TRBJ2-5; possible D gene TRBD2, 6 bases. CDR1 SGHRS and CDR2 YFSETQ come from the germline V gene. The CDR3 has 15 amino acids. V was clipped by 1 base and J by 4 bases, with 14 bases between them. Here the CDR3 DNA reads TGCGCCAGCAGCTTGAATCGGGACTTCTCAGAGACCCAGTACTTC. Translation gives CASSLNRDFSETQYF. Together with reference TRBV5-1 and TRBJ2-5, the CDR3 gives the full variable domain: KAGVTQTPRYLIKTRGQQVTLSCSPISGHRSVSWYQQTPGQGLQFLFEYFSETQRNKGNFPGRFSGRQFSNSRSEMNVSTLELGDSALYLCASSLNRDFSETQYFGPGTRLLVL.

The chain couples TRBV19 to TRBJ2-3, with 8 bases fitting TRBD2. Germline assignment: CDR1 LNHDA and CDR2 SQIVND (reference sequence). Trimming cost V 4 bases and J 0 bases; bases outside gene matches: 12. The CDR3 is 18 amino acids. This CDR3 is CASSRRRSGDPSTDTQYF. As DNA, the CDR3 is TGTGCCAGTAGTAGACGGCGTAGCGGGGACCCTAGCACAGATACGCAGTATTTT.

CDR3 loop: CASSPGSLAYNEQFF. In DNA, the CDR3 is TGTGCCAGCAGCCCAGGAAGTCTAGCTTACAATGAGCAGTTCTTC. The V call is TRBV5-6, the J call TRBJ2-1; D is possibly TRBD2 (5 bases). V was trimmed by 4 bases and J by 4 bases, leaving 15 bases between them. In germline, CDR1 is SGHDT, CDR2 YYEEEE. The CDR3 runs 15 residues.

V usage is TRBV5-6 and J usage is TRBJ2-1; 9 bases map to TRBD1. The CDR3 totals 19 residues. Per the germline V gene, CDR1 is SGHDT and CDR2 is YYEEEE. Unmatched junction bases numbered 17, after V lost 4 bases and J lost 3 bases. The CDR3 coding sequence is TGTGCCAGCAGCACTAGGGTTAGGAAAACGGGACAGGGCTACAATGAGCAGTTCTTC. As protein: CASSTRVRKTGQGYNEQFF.

This chain connects TRBV11-2 to TRBJ2-1; 8 bases align to TRBD2. V was clipped by 5 bases and J by 8 bases; unmatched bases: 17. Per germline, CDR1 SGHAT and CDR2 FQNNGV. The CDR3 extends over 17 amino acids. CDR3 sequence (DNA): TGTGCCAGCAGCACCGGACTAGCTTCAAGATCTACCGATGAGCAGTTCTTC. Residues: CASSTGLASRSTDEQFF. Filled out from reference TRBV11-2 and TRBJ2-1, the complete variable domain reads EAGVAQSPRYKIIEKRQSVAFWCNPISGHATLYWYQQILGQGPKLLIQFQNNGVVDDSQLPKDRFSAERLKGVDSTLKIQPAKLEDSAVYLCASSTGLASRSTDEQFFGPGTRLTVL.

The count of this clone is one. The rearrangement joins TRBV29-1 to TRBJ1-1, with 8 bases lining up with TRBD1. V was clipped by 4 bases and J by 2 bases; unmatched bases: 6. The CDR3 is 14 residues long. Looked up from germline, CDR1 is SQVTM and CDR2 is ANQGSEA. CDR3 protein: CSVGVTGVNTEAFF. The CDR3 DNA reads TGCAGCGTTGGGGTGACAGGGGTCAACACTGAAGCTTTCTTT.

This clone was observed once. The rearrangement uses TRBV9 and TRBJ2-7; 14 nucleotides line up with TRBD2. Germline loops: CDR1 SGDLS, CDR2 YYNGEE. The CDR3 runs 15 residues. CDR3: CASSAEEPGLAGAEV. CDR3 sequence (DNA): TGTGCCAGCAGCGCAGAAGAACCGGGACTAGCGGGGGCCGAGGTC.

The chain uses TRBV30 and TRBJ1-1, with D maybe TRBD1 (5 bases). Trimming removed 2 bases at V and 2 bases at J, with 9 bases between. CDR3 length: 13 residues. CDR1 is GTSNPN, CDR2 SVGIG, per germline (reference sequence). CDR3 loop: CAWSRGKNTEAFF. The CDR3 nucleotides read TGTGCCTGGAGTAGGGGTAAAAACACTGAAGCTTTCTTT.

The chain is built from TRBV6-5 and TRBJ1-1, with no clear D. Germline CDR1 is MNHEY and CDR2 is SVGAGI. The V and J ends lost 2 bases and 1 base respectively, with 5 bases between them. The CDR3 has 13 residues. The CDR3 loop reads CASSYGGNTEAFF. CDR3 nucleotides: TGTGCCAGCAGTTACGGAGGGAACACTGAAGCTTTCTTT.

This clone was seen only a few times. V and J are TRBV25-1 and TRBJ2-1; TRBD2 aligns across 8 bases. This CDR3 comprises 13 residues. Germline CDR1 is MGHDK and CDR2 is SYGVNS. The V gene end was trimmed by 5 bases and the J gene end by 7 bases; junction bases not matched to a gene: 4. The CDR3 sequence: CASSRGGRNEQFF. In nucleotides, the CDR3 is TGTGCCAGCAGTCGCGGGGGGAGGAATGAGCAGTTCTTC.

This clone has only one observation. V usage is TRBV15 and J usage is TRBJ2-7, with 8 bases identical to TRBD2. The CDR3 runs to 16 residues. CDR1 and CDR2 (germline): LNHNV, YYDKDF (reference sequence). The V and J ends lost 0 bases and 5 bases, in that order; junction bases with no gene match: 9. The chain's CDR3 is CATSRDGGGEINEQYF. For the CDR3, the DNA is TGTGCCACCAGCAGAGACGGGGGGGGCGAAATCAACGAGCAGTACTTC.